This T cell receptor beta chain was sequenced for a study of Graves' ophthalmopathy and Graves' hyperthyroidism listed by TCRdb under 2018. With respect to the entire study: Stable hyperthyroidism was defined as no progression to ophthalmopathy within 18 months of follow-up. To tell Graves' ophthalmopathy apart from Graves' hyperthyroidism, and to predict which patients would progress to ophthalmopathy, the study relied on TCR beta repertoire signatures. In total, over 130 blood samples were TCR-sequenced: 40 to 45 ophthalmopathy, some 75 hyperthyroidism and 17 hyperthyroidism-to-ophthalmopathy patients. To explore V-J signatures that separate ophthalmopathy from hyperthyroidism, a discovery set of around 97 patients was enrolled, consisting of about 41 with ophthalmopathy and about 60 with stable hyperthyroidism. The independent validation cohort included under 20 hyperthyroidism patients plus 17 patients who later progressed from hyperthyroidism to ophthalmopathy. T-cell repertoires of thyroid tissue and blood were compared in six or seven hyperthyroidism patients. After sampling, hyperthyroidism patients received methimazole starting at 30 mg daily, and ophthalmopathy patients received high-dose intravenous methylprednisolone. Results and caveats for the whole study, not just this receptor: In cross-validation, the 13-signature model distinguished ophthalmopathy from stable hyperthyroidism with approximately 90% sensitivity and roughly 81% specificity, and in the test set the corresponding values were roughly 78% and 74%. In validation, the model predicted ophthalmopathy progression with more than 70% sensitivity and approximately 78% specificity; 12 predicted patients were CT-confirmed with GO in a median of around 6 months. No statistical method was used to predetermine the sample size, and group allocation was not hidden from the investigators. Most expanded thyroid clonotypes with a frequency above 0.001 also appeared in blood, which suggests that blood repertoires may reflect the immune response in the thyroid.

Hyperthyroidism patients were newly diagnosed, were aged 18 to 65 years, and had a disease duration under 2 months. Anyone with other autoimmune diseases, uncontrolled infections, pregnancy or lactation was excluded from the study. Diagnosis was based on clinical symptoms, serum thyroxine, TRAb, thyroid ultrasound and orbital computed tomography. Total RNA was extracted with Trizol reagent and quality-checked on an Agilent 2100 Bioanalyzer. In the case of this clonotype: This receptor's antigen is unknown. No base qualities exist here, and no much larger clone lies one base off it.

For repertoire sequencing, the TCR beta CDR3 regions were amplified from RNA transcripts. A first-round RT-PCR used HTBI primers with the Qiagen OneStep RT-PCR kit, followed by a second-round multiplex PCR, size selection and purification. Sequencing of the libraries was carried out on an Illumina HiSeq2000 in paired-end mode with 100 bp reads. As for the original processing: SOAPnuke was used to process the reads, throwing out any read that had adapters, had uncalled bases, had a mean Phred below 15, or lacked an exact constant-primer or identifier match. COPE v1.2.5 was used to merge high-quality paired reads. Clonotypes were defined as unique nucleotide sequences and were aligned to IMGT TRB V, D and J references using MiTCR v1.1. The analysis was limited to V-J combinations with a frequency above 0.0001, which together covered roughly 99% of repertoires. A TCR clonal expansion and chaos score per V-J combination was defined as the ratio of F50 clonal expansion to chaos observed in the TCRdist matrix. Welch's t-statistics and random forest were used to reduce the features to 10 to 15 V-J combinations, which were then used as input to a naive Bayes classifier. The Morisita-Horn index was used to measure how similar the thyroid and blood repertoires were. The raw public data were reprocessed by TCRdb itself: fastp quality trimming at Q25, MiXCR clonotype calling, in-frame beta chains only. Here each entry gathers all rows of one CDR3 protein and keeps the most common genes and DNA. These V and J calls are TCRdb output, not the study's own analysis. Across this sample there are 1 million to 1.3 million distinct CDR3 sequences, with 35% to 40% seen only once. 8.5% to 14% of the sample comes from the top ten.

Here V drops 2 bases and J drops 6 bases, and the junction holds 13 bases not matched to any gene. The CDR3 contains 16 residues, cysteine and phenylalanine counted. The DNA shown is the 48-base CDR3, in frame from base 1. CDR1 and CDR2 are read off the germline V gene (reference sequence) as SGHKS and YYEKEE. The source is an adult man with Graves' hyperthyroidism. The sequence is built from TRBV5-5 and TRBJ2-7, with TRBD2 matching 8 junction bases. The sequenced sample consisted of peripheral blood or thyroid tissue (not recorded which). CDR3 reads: CASSFRSSGGGTEQYF. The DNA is TGTGCCAGCAGCTTTCGTTCGTCCGGGGGGGGAACCGAGCAGTACTTC.